The subject of this entry is one T cell receptor beta chain. Its antigen is still unknown. This record belongs to a study of OX40 agonist ivuxolimab in advanced cancers. TCRdb's copy holds only in-frame clones and misses some; the assay was immunoSEQ multiplex PCR. Counted here are under 20,000 clones, 90% occurring once; the ten biggest clones make up about 52%. The study, taken as a whole, reports: At doses 0.1 to 3.0 mg/kg, CD4+ and CD8+ clones expanded.

The TCR comes from an adult with an advanced solid tumor such as melanoma, head and neck, liver or kidney cancer. The sample consisted of CD4+ or CD8+ T cells sorted from blood, taken in a trial of the OX40 agonist ivuxolimab.

CDR3 sequence (DNA): TGTGCCAGCAGCTCACGGGACACCGGGGAGCTGTTTTTT. As protein: CASSSRDTGELFF. This rearrangement joins TRBV7-9 to TRBJ2-2; no firm D call. The CDR3 totals 13 residues. The V and J ends lost 4 bases and 3 bases respectively, with 6 bases between them. In germline, CDR1 is SEHNR, CDR2 FQNEAQ (reference sequence).